Listed below are T cell receptor beta chains from one sample, sequenced in a study of circulating and synovial CD4+ cells in juvenile arthritis. The protocol was immunoSEQ multiplex PCR, while the TCRdb copy is restricted to in-frame clones and leaves out a portion. The repertoire includes about 34,000 clones, just under 97% of them detected once, and 0.15% to 0.2% sits in the top ten. Sequencing was carried out using CD4+ T cells from blood. These receptors all stem from a human donor with juvenile idiopathic arthritis. CDR3s include the opening cysteine and the closing phenylalanine or tryptophan. D genes are given only for firm matches. Only some rows state a clone size, as once, few, many or a class for expanded clones.

v_call	j_call	d_call	clone_size	cdr3_nt	cdr3_aa
TRBV5-8	TRBJ2-6	TRBD1	.	TGTGCCAGCAGCTTGGGACAGGGTGTCTCTGGGGCCAACGTCCTGACTTTC	CASSLGQGVSGANVLTF
TRBV10-3	TRBJ1-1	.	.	TGTGCCATCAGGGGTGGGGGGGGGTTGAACACTGAAGCTTTCTTT	CAIRGGGGLNTEAFF
TRBV5-1	TRBJ2-5	TRBD1	.	TGCGCCAGCAGCCCTAGCTCACATACAGGGGGCGGGGGAGAGACCCAGTACTTC	CASSPSSHTGGGGETQYF
TRBV5-5	TRBJ2-7	.	.	TGTGCCAGCAGCTTGGCGGTTGAGGATACCTACGAGCAGTACTTC	CASSLAVEDTYEQYF
TRBV5-1	TRBJ1-1	.	.	TGCGCCAGCAGCTTCATGGGGGGAAACACTGAAGCTTTCTTT	CASSFMGGNTEAFF
TRBV4-3	TRBJ1-4	TRBD1	.	TGCGCCAGCAGCCAGACACTACAGGGGGCGTATGAAAAACTGTTTTTT	CASSQTLQGAYEKLFF
TRBV19	TRBJ2-7	.	.	TGTGCCAGTAATTTAGGGAGCGAGAGGAGGTCCTACGAGCAGTACTTC	CASNLGSERRSYEQYF
TRBV6-5	TRBJ1-4	.	.	TGTGCCAGCAGTTACTTTGTCGGGGGACCTAATGAAAAACTGTTTTTT	CASSYFVGGPNEKLFF
TRBV4-1	TRBJ2-1	.	.	TGCGCCAGCAGCCGGAGCGGTCCTGCGAGCTCCTACAATGAGCAGTTCTTC	CASSRSGPASSYNEQFF
TRBV4-1	TRBJ2-5	TRBD2	.	TGCGCCAGCAGCCAACTGGGACTAGCCCAAGAGACCCAGTACTTC	CASSQLGLAQETQYF
TRBV9	TRBJ2-7	TRBD2	once	TGTGCCAGCAGCTTACAGGGACTAGCGGGAATCGACGAGCAGTACTTC	CASSLQGLAGIDEQYF
TRBV4-3	TRBJ2-3	TRBD2	.	TGCGCCAGCAGCCTCGGGGGCTCGGCGGGGGGAAGTGATACGCAGTATTTT	CASSLGGSAGGSDTQYF
TRBV10-3	TRBJ1-6	TRBD1	.	TGTGCCACCAGGGGGACAGACTATTCACCCCTCCACTTT	CATRGTDYSPLHF
TRBV2	TRBJ1-4	.	.	TGTGCCAGCAGAATTACGACAGATAATGAAAAACTGTTTTTT	CASRITTDNEKLFF
TRBV5-1	TRBJ2-7	TRBD1	.	TGCGCCAGCAGTCCCGACAGGGCCCCTTCCTACGAGCAGTACTTC	CASSPDRAPSYEQYF
TRBV6-5	TRBJ1-3	.	.	TGTGCCAGCAGTTATAACAGGGACTCTGGAAACACCATATATTTT	CASSYNRDSGNTIYF
TRBV9	TRBJ2-1	.	once	TGTGCCAGCAGCGTTGGCCCCCGAAGTGATGAGCAGTTCTTC	CASSVGPRSDEQFF
TRBV9	TRBJ1-5	.	.	TGTGCCAGCAGCGTAGGCACAGGTAGCAATCAGCCCCAGCATTTT	CASSVGTGSNQPQHF
TRBV5-1	TRBJ2-2	TRBD1	.	TGCGCCAGCAGCACCCCCGCCTTCGGACAGGGAGAGCTGTTTTTT	CASSTPAFGQGELFF
TRBV19	TRBJ1-5	.	.	TGTGCCAGTAGTACATCAGGGAATCAGCCCCAGCATTTT	CASSTSGNQPQHF
TRBV18	TRBJ1-3	.	.	TGTGCCAGCATACGACAGATTAAGAGTCACTCTGGAAACACCATATATTTT	CASIRQIKSHSGNTIYF
TRBV5-6	TRBJ2-2	.	.	TGTGCCAGCACCGCCTTCGGGGGGCTGTTGACCGGGGAGCTGTTTTTT	CASTAFGGLLTGELFF
TRBV6-5	TRBJ1-4	TRBD1	.	TGTGCCAGCAGTCTGGACAGGACGGATGAAAAACTGTTTTTT	CASSLDRTDEKLFF
TRBV27	TRBJ2-3	TRBD1	.	TGTGCCAGCAGTTTCAAGGACAGGGGCTTCCTCCCATCTAGCACAGATACGCAGTATTTT	CASSFKDRGFLPSSTDTQYF
TRBV5-1	TRBJ2-7	.	.	TGCGCCAGCAGCTTCAGTCAGGGCCACTACGAGCAGTACTTC	CASSFSQGHYEQYF
TRBV7-2	TRBJ2-3	.	once	TGTGCCAGCAGCCCCCGGTCCCGGCCACAGGGCTGGGGCACAGATACGCAGTATTTT	CASSPRSRPQGWGTDTQYF
TRBV18	TRBJ2-7	TRBD2	.	TGTGCCAGCTCACAGGGACTAGCGGTCTCCTACGAGCAGTACTTC	CASSQGLAVSYEQYF
TRBV5-1	TRBJ1-4	.	.	TGCGCCAGCACCCGGGGTTCTAATGAAAAACTGTTTTTT	CASTRGSNEKLFF
TRBV27	TRBJ1-5	TRBD1	.	TGTGCCAGCAGTCCCGGGACAGGTGGCAATCAGCCCCAGCATTTT	CASSPGTGGNQPQHF
TRBV5-4	TRBJ2-5	.	.	TGTGCCAGCAGCTTGGCGGGGTTAGGTCAAGAGACCCAGTACTTC	CASSLAGLGQETQYF
TRBV2	TRBJ1-2	.	.	TGTGCCAGCAGCACACTCGTACTAAATTCAAGTGGCTACACCTTC	CASSTLVLNSSGYTF
TRBV11-2	TRBJ2-2	TRBD1	.	TGTGCCAGCGGACCAGGGGGCGCAAGGAACGGGGAGCTGTTTTTT	CASGPGGARNGELFF
TRBV9	TRBJ1-2	.	.	TGTGCCAGCAGCGTAGAAGAGGGTAACTATGGCTACACCTTC	CASSVEEGNYGYTF
TRBV4-2	TRBJ1-1	TRBD1	.	TGTGCCAGCAGGCACAGGGGGCGGAACACTGAAGCTTTCTTT	CASRHRGRNTEAFF
TRBV7-8	TRBJ2-6	.	.	TGTGCCAGCAGCTTCGGGGGGGCCAACGTCCTGACTTTC	CASSFGGANVLTF
TRBV5-4	TRBJ2-2	.	.	TGTGCCAGCAGTGGGGGAGCGGGTTTAAACACCGGGGAGCTGTTTTTT	CASSGGAGLNTGELFF
TRBV7-9	TRBJ2-7	.	.	TGTGCCAGCAGCTTGACGGGAGCCTACGAGCAGTACTTC	CASSLTGAYEQYF
TRBV27	TRBJ2-2	.	.	TGTGCCACCCAGTCGGAGGGGTCCGGGGAGCTGTTTTTT	CATQSEGSGELFF
TRBV7-9	TRBJ2-1	TRBD2	.	TGTGCCAGCAGCTTTCGGACGGGAGGGCCCAGGGATGAGCAGTTCTTC	CASSFRTGGPRDEQFF
TRBV6-5	TRBJ2-7	TRBD2	.	TGTGCCAGCAGCGACGGACTAGCGGTCTCCTACGAGCAGTACTTC	CASSDGLAVSYEQYF
TRBV6-1	TRBJ1-1	.	.	TGTGCCAGCAGTACGACAGTCACTGAAGCTTTCTTT	CASSTTVTEAFF
TRBV19	TRBJ2-2	TRBD2	.	TGTGCCAGTAGTATAGTTGGACTAGCGGAGCTCACCGGGGAGCTGTTTTTT	CASSIVGLAELTGELFF
TRBV19	TRBJ2-5	TRBD2	.	TGTGCCAGTAGTAGACTAGCGGGAGAGACCCAGTACTTC	CASSRLAGETQYF
TRBV9	TRBJ2-7	.	.	TGTGCCAGCAGCGTCGGGTACGGATCCTACGAGCAGTACTTC	CASSVGYGSYEQYF
TRBV5-1	TRBJ1-1	TRBD1	.	TGCGCCAGCAGCTCCCTCCCCGGGACAGCCTATGAAGCTTTCTTT	CASSSLPGTAYEAFF
TRBV6-1	TRBJ1-2	.	.	TGTGCCAGCAGTGAAGCGCCAGGGATCGGTTATGGCTACACCTTC	CASSEAPGIGYGYTF
TRBV19	TRBJ2-1	TRBD2	.	TGTGCCAGTAAGGGTTGGAGCGGGAACGAGGATGAGCAGTTCTTC	CASKGWSGNEDEQFF
TRBV15	TRBJ1-6	.	.	TGTGCCACCAGCAGAGATATGGCAGGGGATAATTCCCCCCTCCACTTT	CATSRDMAGDNSPLHF
TRBV15	TRBJ2-7	TRBD1	.	TGTGCCACCAGCAGAGTCCATTCCGGGACAGGGATTTACGAGCAGTACTTC	CATSRVHSGTGIYEQYF
TRBV4-1	TRBJ1-6	.	.	TGCGCCAGCAGCCAAACACGAGCCAGGGGCTATTCACCCCTCCACTTT	CASSQTRARGYSPLHF
TRBV27	TRBJ2-7	.	.	TGTGCCAGCAGTTTGGTATTTATGAGCGAGCAGTACTTC	CASSLVFMSEQYF
TRBV28	TRBJ1-2	.	.	TGTGCCAGCGGCGAGGGACACCCCTATGGCTACACCTTC	CASGEGHPYGYTF
TRBV5-1	TRBJ2-1	.	.	TGCGCCAGCAGCCCCCCCGGAGGGGCTAGCGTCAATGAGCAGTTCTTC	CASSPPGGASVNEQFF
TRBV7-9	TRBJ1-1	.	.	TGTGCCAGCAGCTTATTTGGGGGGATGAACACTGAAGCTTTCTTT	CASSLFGGMNTEAFF
TRBV28	TRBJ2-7	TRBD1	.	TGTGCCAGCAGCCCGATCGGACAGGGCAACGACGAGCAGTACTTC	CASSPIGQGNDEQYF
TRBV2	TRBJ1-5	.	.	TGTGCCAGCACACAGGGTGCCTACAATCAGCCCCAGCATTTT	CASTQGAYNQPQHF
TRBV18	TRBJ1-1	.	.	TGTGCCAGCTCACCACTTTTACGCCAGGGCACTGAAGCTTTCTTT	CASSPLLRQGTEAFF
TRBV5-4	TRBJ2-2	TRBD2	.	TGTGCCAGCAGCTTGTTGCGGGAGGGGACCACCGGGGAGCTGTTTTTT	CASSLLREGTTGELFF
TRBV28	TRBJ1-1	TRBD1	.	TGTGCCAGCAGCCCCGGAGGGGGCTTGAACACTGAAGCTTTCTTT	CASSPGGGLNTEAFF
TRBV2	TRBJ2-7	.	.	TGTGCCAGCAGTGACCCAATCTACGAGCAGTACTTC	CASSDPIYEQYF